What follows are 21 T cell receptor beta chains derived from one specimen sequenced in a study of T cell responses to AZD1222 COVID-19 vaccine. Measured with immunoSEQ multiplex PCR; TCRdb has only the in-frame clones, and not every one. The sample includes 150,000 to 200,000 clones, roughly 87% of them seen just once. The sample was peripheral blood, taken 28 days after the second AZD1222 dose. The receptors derive from an adult who received the AZD1222 COVID-19 vaccine.

The chain recombines TRBV5-1 with TRBJ2-4, with no clear D. V lost 4 bases to trimming and J lost 3 bases, with 17 bases between them. Germline V gene data show CDR1 as SGHRS and CDR2 as YFSETQ. The CDR3 is 16 amino acids. In DNA form, the CDR3 reads TGCGCCAGCAGCCTAGGGTATTCCTTCGGCAAAAACATTCAGTACTTC. Translated, it gives CASSLGYSFGKNIQYF.

V usage is TRBV10-3 and J usage is TRBJ1-5; a weak D match, TRBD1 (6 bases). The germline gives CDR1 ENHRY, CDR2 SYGVKD. The CDR3 spans 13 residues. The ends were cut back, 3 bases at V and 7 bases at J, with 10 bases in the middle. The CDR3 coding sequence is TGTGCCATCAGTGACACACAGGGCCAGCCCCAGCATTTT. Its protein is CAISDTQGQPQHF.

The chain recombines TRBV10-2 with TRBJ2-2; TRBD1 matches 7 bases. The CDR3 is made up of 15 amino acids. The J segment lost 5 bases and the V segment lost 6 bases, leaving 9 bases of the junction unmatched. Germline loops: CDR1 WSHSY, CDR2 SAAADI. For the CDR3, the DNA is TGCGCCAGCAGGGGACAGCACTCGGGTACCGGGGAGCTGTTTTTT. This encodes CASRGQHSGTGELFF.

CDR3 region: CASSLTGNEKLFF. CDR3 in DNA: TGTGCCAGCAGCTTGACCGGTAATGAAAAACTGTTTTTT. The chain links TRBV5-4 to TRBJ1-4; no clear D. This CDR3 has 13 residues. The germline gives CDR1 SGHNT, CDR2 YYREEE (reference sequence). The ends were cut back, 1 base at V and 4 bases at J, with 5 bases in the middle.

The chain has TRBV6-5 and TRBJ1-6; 7 positions agree with TRBD1. The CDR3 contains 15 residues. V gave up 7 bases and J gave up 2 bases; unmatched junction bases: 5. CDR1 MNHEY and CDR2 SVGAGI come from the germline V gene. The CDR3 region is CASTSTGAYNSPLHF. In DNA form, the CDR3 reads TGTGCCAGCACCTCAACAGGGGCCTATAATTCACCCCTCCACTTT.

The chain couples TRBV11-3 to TRBJ2-3; 10 bases agree with TRBD1. V lost 5 bases to trimming and J lost 0 bases; unmatched junction nucleotides: 5. Per germline, CDR1 SGHNT and CDR2 YENEEA. CDR3 length: 16 amino acids. The DNA of the CDR3 is TGTGCCAGCAGCCCAGGACAGGGGGGAAGCACAGATACGCAGTATTTT. This codes for CASSPGQGGSTDTQYF.

The rearrangement links TRBV18 to TRBJ1-2; 11 nucleotides agree with TRBD1. Germline lookup yields CDR1 KGHSH and CDR2 LQKENI. J was trimmed by 0 bases and V by 2 bases; bases with no gene match: 2. The length of the CDR3 is 16 residues. Written as DNA, the CDR3 is TGTGCCAGCTCACCAAGGGACAGGGGGACTAACTATGGCTACACCTTC. Translation gives CASSPRDRGTNYGYTF.

The V gene is TRBV5-6, the J gene TRBJ1-2; perhaps TRBD1 as D (5 bases). The V end was cut by 2 bases, the J end by 6 bases, with 14 bases between. The CDR3 runs to 14 residues. The germline gives CDR1 SGHDT, CDR2 YYEEEE. CDR3 nucleotides: TGTGCCAGCAGCTTTAGCTCGGGGGTTCATGGCTACACCTTC. It encodes CASSFSSGVHGYTF.

The chain employs TRBV4-3 and TRBJ2-7, with D unclear. CDR1 is LGHNA and CDR2 is YSLEER in the germline V gene. V was trimmed by 1 base and J by 3 bases, leaving 13 bases between them. The CDR3 extends over 15 amino acids. CDR3 residues: CASSQGQTANYEQYF. In DNA, the CDR3 is TGCGCCAGCAGCCAAGGCCAAACGGCGAACTACGAGCAGTACTTC.

The chain joins TRBV30 to TRBJ1-6; 10 bases align to TRBD1. CDR1 GTSNPN and CDR2 SVGIG come from the germline V gene (reference sequence). CDR3 size: 15 residues. The V gene end was trimmed by 0 bases and the J gene end by 7 bases; junction bases not matched to a gene: 3. CDR3 protein: CAWSVRDRGNSPLHF. The CDR3 nucleotides read TGTGCCTGGAGTGTACGGGACAGGGGCAATTCACCCCTCCACTTT.

This clone was detected only once. The V call is TRBV19, the J call TRBJ2-1, with 9 bases lining up with TRBD2. With V trimmed by 2 bases and J by 5 bases, 1 base remained unmatched. The germline CDR1 and CDR2 sequences are LNHDA and SQIVND (reference sequence). The CDR3 is 14 amino acids. CDR3 nucleotide sequence: TGTGCCAGTAGTATACTAGCGGGGAACAATGAGCAGTTCTTC. This encodes CASSILAGNNEQFF.

The chain couples TRBV18 to TRBJ2-4; the D gene is possibly TRBD1 (6 bases). This CDR3 has 13 amino acids. Deletions cut 2 bases from V and 6 bases from J, with 8 bases between. The V gene's germline CDR1 is KGHSH and CDR2 LQKENI. The CDR3 loop is CASSPATGNIQYF. The CDR3 DNA is TGTGCCAGCTCACCAGCGACAGGAAACATTCAGTACTTC.

The gene calls are TRBV5-1 and TRBJ1-3; D uncertain. V gave up 4 bases and J gave up 4 bases, with 21 bases separating them. The germline CDR1 and CDR2 sequences are SGHRS and YFSETQ. This CDR3 region has 17 residues. The CDR3 DNA sequence: TGCGCCAGCAGCCCAACGGGCGGGAATGTAAGGGGAAACACCATATATTTT. Protein sequence: CASSPTGGNVRGNTIYF.

The genes are TRBV7-2 and TRBJ1-6; TRBD1 matches 10 bases. CDR1 SGHTA and CDR2 FQGNSA come from the germline V gene. V gave up 5 bases and J gave up 8 bases; unmatched junction bases: 12. This CDR3 is built from 17 residues. As DNA, the CDR3 is TGTGCCAGCAGCCCCAGGTCCGGGACAGGGGTGGATTCACCCCTCCACTTT. This gives the protein CASSPRSGTGVDSPLHF.

The chain couples TRBV4-3 to TRBJ2-1, with 12 nucleotides matching TRBD2. The V gene's germline CDR1 is LGHNA and CDR2 YSLEER. The CDR3 is made up of 15 amino acids. Trimming at V came to 4 bases and at J to 7 bases, leaving 5 bases not matched to a gene. CDR3 DNA: TGCGCCAGCAGCCTGGGACTAGCGGGCCGTAATGAGCAGTTCTTC. This translates into CASSLGLAGRNEQFF.

V gene TRBV7-6 combines with J gene TRBJ1-3; 10 bases line up with TRBD1. This CDR3 comprises 16 residues. Germline lookup yields CDR1 SGHVS and CDR2 FNYEAQ. Trimming at V came to 5 bases and at J to 5 bases, leaving 9 bases not matched to a gene. CDR3: CASSPVPGQGRNTIYF. CDR3 coding DNA: TGTGCCAGCAGCCCAGTGCCGGGACAGGGGCGAAACACCATATATTTT.

The gene calls are TRBV28 and TRBJ1-3, with D unresolved. V was cut by 2 bases and J by 0 bases, with 11 bases left in between. CDR3 length: 16 amino acids. Germline assignment: CDR1 MDHEN and CDR2 SYDVKM. The DNA of the CDR3 is TGTGCCAGCAGTTTACCAGGCCGCAGCTCTGGAAACACCATATATTTT. Translating gives CASSLPGRSSGNTIYF.

This rearrangement joins TRBV18 to TRBJ1-4; D gene ambiguous. The CDR3 contains 12 residues. Germline V gene sequence: CDR1 KGHSH, CDR2 LQKENI. Trimming left V 6 bases short and J 5 bases short, with 7 bases between. In nucleotides, the CDR3 is TGTGCCAGCTCCGAACAGAATGAAAAACTGTTTTTT. Protein sequence: CASSEQNEKLFF.

The rearrangement uses TRBV6-5 and TRBJ2-3, with unresolved D. Germline V lookup: CDR1 MNHEY, CDR2 SVGAGI. V lost 8 bases to trimming and J lost 9 bases, with 15 bases between them. This CDR3 is 12 amino acids long. The CDR3 coding sequence is TGTGCCAGCTCCCCGGGCCCTCGGACGCAGTATTTT. Protein sequence: CASSPGPRTQYF.

The chain links TRBV7-2 to TRBJ1-2; D not resolved. Trimming removed 1 base at V and 7 bases at J, with 4 bases between. The CDR3 contains 11 residues. Germline V lookup: CDR1 SGHTA, CDR2 FQGNSA. DNA of the CDR3: TGTGCCAGCAGCTTAGTTAGTGGCTACACCTTC. Its translation is CASSLVSGYTF. Full variable domain (remainder filled in from reference TRBV7-2 and TRBJ1-2): GAGVSQSPSNKVTEKGKDVELRCDPISGHTALYWYRQSLGQGLEFLIYFQGNSAPDKSGLPSDRFSAERTGGSVSTLTIQRTQQEDSAVYLCASSLVSGYTFGSGTRLTVV.

The genes are TRBV19 and TRBJ1-1; D ambiguous. CDR1 LNHDA and CDR2 SQIVND come from the germline V gene (reference sequence). Trimming left V 7 bases short and J 5 bases short, with 11 bases between. This CDR3 is 12 amino acids long. CDR3: CASKEVITEAFF. The CDR3, as DNA: TGTGCCAGTAAGGAGGTGATTACTGAAGCTTTCTTT.